The T cell receptor (beta chain) under discussion was sequenced for a study of shared clonotypes between healthy human individuals. At the level of the study: The cohort comprised a couple of women and a few men. Their ages spanned 18 to 49 years. Used for every donor were three CD4 naive, three CD4 memory, two CD8 naive and one CD8 memory plate. General study results and limits: Sharing across four donors was highest in naive CD4 (roughly 5%) and lowest in memory CD8 (around 0.4%).

The repertoire was sequenced with immunoSEQ multiplex PCR; TCRdb's copy has only in-frame clones and lacks some. The table lists some 2,100,000 clones, approximately 95% of them singletons. For this clone: The antigen is unknown.

V shed 0 bases, J shed 5 bases, and the junction held 15 bases outside the gene matches. The CDR3 length is 19 residues. Germline V gene data show CDR1 as LNHNV and CDR2 as YYDKDF (reference sequence). This sequence originates from a man between 18 and 29 years old in good health. The sample taken for sequencing was naive CD4+ T cells sorted from blood. Sample subset: CD45RA+ positively selected. V usage is TRBV15 and J usage is TRBJ2-2, with 7 bases fitting TRBD1. Here the CDR3 reads CATSRETGEWAARTGELFF. In nucleotides, the CDR3 is TGTGCCACCAGCAGAGAAACAGGGGAGTGGGCGGCGAGGACCGGGGAGCTGTTTTTT.